This T cell receptor (beta chain) was found in a study of shared clonotypes between healthy human individuals. Study summary: Every donor yielded three CD4 naive, three CD4 memory, two CD8 naive and one CD8 memory plate. Study observations and caveats: Estimated richness values were generally larger in naive subsets than in memory subsets.

In regard to this clone: The antigen is unknown.

CDR3 length: 14 residues. The germline gives CDR1 MGHDK, CDR2 SYGVNS. V gave up 5 bases and J gave up 6 bases; unmatched junction bases: 6. Some clones are missing from TCRdb's copy, which holds only in-frame ones; the method was immunoSEQ multiplex PCR. This sample carries roughly 2,000,000 clones, roughly 93% of them seen once, and the ten largest clones take around 1.7%. Selected positively for CCR7 and CD45RO-negative, naive CD8 cells excluded terminally differentiated effector memory CD45RA+ cells. The sequenced material came from naive CD8+ T cells from PBMCs. The chain combines TRBV25-1 with TRBJ1-5, with 8 bases aligning to TRBD1. This receptor was identified in a man younger than 35 in good health. Some clones in this sample may be carry-over from other donors' samples. DNA of the CDR3: TGTGCCAGCAGTAAGACAGGGGCGGCTCAGCCCCAGCATTTT. It translates to CASSKTGAAQPQHF. The entire variable domain, with the rest obtained from reference TRBV25-1 and TRBJ1-5, is as follows: EADIYQTPRYLVIGTGKKITLECSQTMGHDKMYWYQQDPGMELHLIHYSYGVNSTEKGDLSSESTVSRIRTEHFPLTLESARPSHTSQYLCASSKTGAAQPQHFGDGTRLSIL.